These 23 T cell receptor beta chains originate from one sample sequenced in a study of OX40 agonist ivuxolimab in advanced cancers. Here immunoSEQ multiplex PCR was the method, and the copy in TCRdb shows in-frame clones only, minus some. Among about 77,000 clones, 89% were seen once, and the ten largest hold over 2.5%. Specimen: CD4+ or CD8+ T cells sorted from blood, collected in a trial of the OX40 agonist ivuxolimab. The receptors stem from an adult with an advanced solid tumor such as melanoma, head and neck, liver or kidney cancer.

The V and J genes are TRBV11-2 and TRBJ1-1; D is uncertain. V lost 0 bases to trimming and J lost 6 bases, with 5 bases between them. Germline V gene data show CDR1 as SGHAT and CDR2 as FQNNGV. CDR3 length equals 12 residues. CDR3 sequence: CASSLDGAEAFF. In nucleotides, the CDR3 is TGTGCCAGCAGCTTAGACGGGGCTGAAGCTTTCTTT.

For this clone: Relative to the germline gene, one junction end is altered; a read error may explain this. The chain is built from TRBV5-8 and TRBJ1-4; perhaps TRBD1 as D (5 bases). Germline CDR1 SGHTS, CDR2 YDEGEE. CDR3 length: 13 amino acids. DNA of the CDR3: TGTGCCAGCAGCTTGCCCACCCGGGACTTAGGAACTTTT. Translating it yields CASSLPTRDLGTF.

This clone turned up a few times. The V and J genes are TRBV5-1 and TRBJ2-7, with D unclear. Germline V lookup: CDR1 SGHRS, CDR2 YFSETQ. V lost 4 bases and J lost 4, with 6 bases in between. The CDR3 has 11 residues. In DNA form, the CDR3 reads TGCGCCAGCAGCGCGGATTACGAGCAGTACTTC. Translation gives CASSADYEQYF.

The sample holds one count of this clone. The chain uses TRBV5-1 and TRBJ2-3; D perhaps matches TRBD1 (5 bases). The V and J ends lost 5 bases and 4 bases respectively, with 11 bases between them. The CDR3 is 13 amino acids. The germline CDR1 and CDR2 sequences are SGHRS and YFSETQ. CDR3 nucleotides: TGCGCCAGCAGACAGGACGGCGCAGATACGCAGTATTTT. Protein product: CASRQDGADTQYF.

The chain is built from TRBV5-4 and TRBJ2-1; 11 positions agree with TRBD2. Trimming took 1 base from V and 4 from J; bases not matched to a gene: 4. This CDR3 comprises 16 residues. CDR1 is SGHNT and CDR2 is YYREEE in the germline V gene (reference sequence). The CDR3 DNA reads as TGTGCCAGCAGCTTGCGGGGACTAGCGGTTTACAATGAGCAGTTCTTC. This encodes CASSLRGLAVYNEQFF.

This sequence joins TRBV19 and TRBJ2-5, with D possibly being TRBD1 (6 bases). The CDR3 extends over 13 amino acids. Germline loops: CDR1 LNHDA, CDR2 SQIVND (reference sequence). Trimming stripped 5 bases from V and 7 bases from J, with 14 bases between. The CDR3 sequence is CASSPAGDSTQYF. The DNA of the CDR3 is TGTGCCAGTAGTCCGGCAGGGGATTCGACCCAGTACTTC.

The J gene is TRBJ2-7, the V gene TRBV5-4; D call uncertain. V was shortened by 2 bases and J by 2 bases, with 5 bases between the two germline ends. CDR1 is SGHNT, CDR2 YYREEE, per germline (reference sequence). The CDR3 extends over 12 amino acids. CDR3 loop: CASSFGPYEQYF. As DNA, the CDR3 is TGTGCCAGCAGCTTCGGACCCTACGAGCAGTACTTC.

CDR3 amino acids: CASYDRYEQYF. The CDR3 DNA is TGTGCCAGCTACGACAGATACGAGCAGTACTTC. The chain recombines TRBV6-1 with TRBJ2-7, with D perhaps matching TRBD1 (5 bases). V gave up 8 bases and J gave up 4 bases, with 9 bases separating them. Germline V gene data show CDR1 as MNHNS and CDR2 as SASEGT. The CDR3 totals 11 residues.

The V and J genes are TRBV7-9 and TRBJ2-3; D is perhaps TRBD2 (5 bases). Trimming shortened V by 1 base and J by 4 bases, and 12 bases separated the two germline ends. Germline V gene sequence: CDR1 SEHNR, CDR2 FQNEAQ (reference sequence). This CDR3 spans 15 amino acids. The CDR3 DNA follows: TGTGCCAGCAGCTTAGTTGGGGAGATCGCAGATACGCAGTATTTT. Translating gives CASSLVGEIADTQYF.

V gene TRBV5-5 combines with J gene TRBJ1-1, with 12 bases lining up with TRBD1. Trimming removed 5 bases from V and 7 bases from J; junction bases left unmatched: 6. CDR1 and CDR2 from the germline V gene are SGHKS and YYEKEE (reference sequence). The CDR3 extends over 14 amino acids. CDR3 region: CASSSGTGGLEAFF. In DNA form, the CDR3 reads TGTGCCAGCAGTTCCGGGACAGGGGGCCTTGAAGCTTTCTTT.

The chain carries TRBV10-3 and TRBJ2-5; D call uncertain. CDR3 length: 13 amino acids. Between the trimmed V and J ends, which lost 2 bases and 5 bases, there was a span of 9 bases. In germline, CDR1 is ENHRY, CDR2 SYGVKD. CDR3 protein: CAISEVHAETQYF. The CDR3 nucleotides are TGTGCCATCAGTGAGGTACATGCCGAGACCCAGTACTTC.

This clone was detected once. The chain has TRBV9 and TRBJ2-3; tentative D call: TRBD2 (6 bases). CDR1 is SGDLS and CDR2 is YYNGEE in the germline V gene. V lost 1 base, J lost 0 bases, and 12 bases lay in between. The length of the CDR3 is 16 residues. CDR3 sequence: CASSVRAGLSTDTQYF. The CDR3 bases are TGTGCCAGCAGCGTAAGGGCGGGACTGAGCACAGATACGCAGTATTTT.

V gene TRBV28 combines with J gene TRBJ1-1, with 7 bases lining up with TRBD1. The V and J ends lost 4 bases and 1 base, in that order; junction bases with no gene match: 12. Germline assignment: CDR1 MDHEN and CDR2 SYDVKM. CDR3 size: 17 residues. CDR3 amino acids: CASSSLGPNRGNTEAFF. The DNA of the CDR3 is TGTGCCAGCAGTTCTTTAGGACCGAACAGGGGGAACACTGAAGCTTTCTTT.

The rearrangement joins TRBV7-9 to TRBJ1-3, with D unclear. The CDR3 is 16 residues long. Germline values: CDR1 SEHNR, CDR2 FQNEAQ (reference sequence). V was cut by 4 bases and J by 0 bases, with 13 bases left in between. The CDR3 sequence is CASSSFLTNSGNTIYF. The CDR3 coding sequence is TGTGCCAGCAGCTCATTCCTGACAAACTCTGGAAACACCATATATTTT.

V usage is TRBV5-8 and J usage is TRBJ2-1, with D possibly matching TRBD2 (6 bases). The germline V gene encodes CDR1 SGHTS and CDR2 YDEGEE. The CDR3 spans 16 residues. The germline V and J ends were trimmed by 1 base and 3 bases, with 14 bases remaining between them. The CDR3 DNA reads as TGTGCCAGCAGCTTGAGTAGTTGGACTAACTACAATGAGCAGTTCTTC. As protein: CASSLSSWTNYNEQFF.

The chain combines TRBV6-1 with TRBJ2-5; 7 nucleotides match TRBD1. The DNA end favors TRBJ2-7, so the J call may be wrong. Germline CDR1 is MNHNS and CDR2 is SASEGT. This CDR3 has 13 amino acids. This chain's CDR3 is CASTKGGVYEQYF. DNA for the CDR3: TGTGCCAGCACCAAAGGGGGCGTTTACGAGCAGTACTTC.

The rearrangement uses TRBV6-1 and TRBJ2-1; 7 positions agree with TRBD1. The CDR3 length is 12 residues. The V and J ends lost 6 bases and 15 bases, in that order; junction bases with no gene match: 11. Germline lookup yields CDR1 MNHNS and CDR2 SASEGT. CDR3 region: CASSSPDRVRFF. CDR3 nucleotides: TGTGCCAGCAGCTCCCCTGACAGGGTCAGGTTCTTC.

This chain connects TRBV28 to TRBJ2-2; a possible D gene is TRBD1 (5 bases). V was pared by 7 bases and J by 4 bases, with 19 bases between. This CDR3 region has 16 residues. Germline CDR1 is MDHEN and CDR2 is SYDVKM. CDR3 amino acids: CASIDPGSSGTGELFF. The CDR3 DNA follows: TGTGCCAGCATCGACCCAGGGTCCTCTGGCACCGGGGAGCTGTTTTTT.

This rearrangement joins TRBV5-1 to TRBJ1-1; D gene ambiguous. Germline V CDR1 and CDR2: SGHRS, YFSETQ. The CDR3 covers 15 residues. V gave up 4 bases and J gave up 4 bases, with 17 bases separating them. In nucleotides, the CDR3 is TGCGCCAGCAGCCCGGAGCCCCGATCGGGCACTGAAGCTTTCTTT. Amino acids: CASSPEPRSGTEAFF.

The rearrangement links TRBV27 to TRBJ2-1; D not certain. Deletions cut 3 bases from V and 2 bases from J, with 11 bases between. The CDR3 is made up of 15 amino acids. Germline CDR1 is MNHEY and CDR2 is SMNVEV (reference sequence). The DNA of the CDR3 is TGTGCCAGCAGTTTTAGGGCCTGGACCTACAATGAGCAGTTCTTC. It is translated as CASSFRAWTYNEQFF.

This chain uses TRBV6-1 with TRBJ2-5, with TRBD1 matching 7 bases. Trimming took 6 bases from V and 1 from J; bases not matched to a gene: 2. The germline gives CDR1 MNHNS, CDR2 SASEGT. This CDR3 has 13 amino acids. This chain's CDR3 is CASRGTAQETQYF. The CDR3 DNA reads TGTGCCAGCAGAGGGACAGCCCAAGAGACCCAGTACTTC.

This sequence joins TRBV18 and TRBJ2-7; 11 bases line up with TRBD2. V lost 2 bases and J lost 5; bases outside the gene matches: 2. Germline V lookup: CDR1 KGHSH, CDR2 LQKENI. The CDR3 extends over 14 amino acids. This CDR3 reads CASSPTSGGNEQYF. DNA of the CDR3: TGTGCCAGCTCACCAACTAGCGGGGGTAACGAGCAGTACTTC.

This clone has a handful of counts. Distinct nucleotide sequences in the sample also encode this CDR3. The V and J genes are TRBV6-5 and TRBJ1-5, with D uncertain. Germline V gene data show CDR1 as MNHEY and CDR2 as SVGAGI. Between the trimmed V and J ends, which lost 6 bases and 0 bases, there was a span of 9 bases. The CDR3 sequence is 14 residues long. The DNA of the CDR3 is TGTGCCAGCAGGCGAGCTTATAGCAATCAGCCCCAGCATTTT. Its protein product is CASRRAYSNQPQHF.